This record covers a single TCR beta chain. Its antigen is as yet unknown. V was cut by 6 bases and J by 1 base, with 10 bases left in between. Germline values: CDR1 ENHRY, CDR2 SYGVKD. This CDR3 has 14 residues. This entry belongs to a study of shared clonotypes between healthy human individuals. Study-wide results and caveats: Naive CD4 clonotypes overlapped across a handful of donors at about 5.2%. Estimated clonotype richness was generally higher in naive than memory subsets.

In the authors' methods: Filtering differed because ImmunoSEQ produced junction-only sequences that carried no quality scores. Clones were sequenced by immunoSEQ multiplex PCR, and TCRdb holds only the in-frame ones, with some missing. The V and J calls and clone size come from that table; D and trimming were worked out from the DNA. The table includes roughly 760,000 clones, less than 85% detected once. The sample was memory CD4+ T cells sorted from blood. The subset here: CD45RA-negative fraction. The receptor was isolated from a woman aged 25 to 39 in good health. The chain recombines TRBV10-3 with TRBJ2-1; D may be TRBD2 (6 bases). The CDR3 sequence is CAIRGRGSYNEQFF. The CDR3 coding sequence is TGTGCCATCAGGGGGCGGGGATCCTACAATGAGCAGTTCTTC.